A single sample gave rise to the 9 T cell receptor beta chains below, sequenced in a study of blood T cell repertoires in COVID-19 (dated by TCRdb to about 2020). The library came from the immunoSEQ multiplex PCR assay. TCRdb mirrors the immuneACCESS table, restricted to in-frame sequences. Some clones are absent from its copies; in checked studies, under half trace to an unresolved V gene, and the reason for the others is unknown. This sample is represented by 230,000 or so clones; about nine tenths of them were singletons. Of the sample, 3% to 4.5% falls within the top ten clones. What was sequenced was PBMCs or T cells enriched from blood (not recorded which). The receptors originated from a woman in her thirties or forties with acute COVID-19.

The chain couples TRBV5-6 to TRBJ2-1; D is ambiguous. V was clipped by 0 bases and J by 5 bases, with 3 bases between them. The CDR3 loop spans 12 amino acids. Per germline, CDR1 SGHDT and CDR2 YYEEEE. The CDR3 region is CASSLGDNEQFF. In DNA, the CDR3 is TGTGCCAGCAGCTTGGGAGACAATGAGCAGTTCTTC.

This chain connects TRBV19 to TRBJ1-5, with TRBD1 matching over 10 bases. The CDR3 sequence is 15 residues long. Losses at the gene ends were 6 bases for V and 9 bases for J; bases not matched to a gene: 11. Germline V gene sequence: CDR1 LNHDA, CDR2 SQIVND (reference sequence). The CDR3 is CASRPGQGRSGPQHF. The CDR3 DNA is TGTGCCAGTAGGCCGGGACAGGGGCGTTCCGGGCCCCAGCATTTT.

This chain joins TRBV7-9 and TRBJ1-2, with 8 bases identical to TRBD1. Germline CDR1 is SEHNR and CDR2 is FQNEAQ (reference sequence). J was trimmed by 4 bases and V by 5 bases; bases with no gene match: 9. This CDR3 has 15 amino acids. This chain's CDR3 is CASSLGQGSVYGYTF. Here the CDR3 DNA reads TGTGCCAGCAGCCTCGGACAGGGAAGTGTCTATGGCTACACCTTC.

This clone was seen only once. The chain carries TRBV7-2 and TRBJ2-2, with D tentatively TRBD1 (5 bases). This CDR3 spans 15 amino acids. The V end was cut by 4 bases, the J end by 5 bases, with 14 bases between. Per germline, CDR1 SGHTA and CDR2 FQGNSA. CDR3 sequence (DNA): TGTGCCAGCAGCTCGACAGACAGCCGAACCGGGGAGCTGTTTTTT. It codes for CASSSTDSRTGELFF.

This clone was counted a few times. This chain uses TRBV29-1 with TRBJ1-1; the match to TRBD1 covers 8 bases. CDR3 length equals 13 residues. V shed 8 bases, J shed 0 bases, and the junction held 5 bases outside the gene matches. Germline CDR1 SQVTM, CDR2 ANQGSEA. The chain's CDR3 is CSLRTGLNTEAFF. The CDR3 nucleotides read TGCAGCTTAAGGACAGGGTTGAACACTGAAGCTTTCTTT.

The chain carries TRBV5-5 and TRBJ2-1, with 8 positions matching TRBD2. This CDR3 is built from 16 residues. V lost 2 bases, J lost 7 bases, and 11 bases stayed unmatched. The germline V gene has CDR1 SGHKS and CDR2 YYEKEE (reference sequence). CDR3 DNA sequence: TGTGCCAGCAGCTTTGGGCGGGGGGCCCTTTTTAATGAGCAGTTCTTC. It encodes CASSFGRGALFNEQFF.

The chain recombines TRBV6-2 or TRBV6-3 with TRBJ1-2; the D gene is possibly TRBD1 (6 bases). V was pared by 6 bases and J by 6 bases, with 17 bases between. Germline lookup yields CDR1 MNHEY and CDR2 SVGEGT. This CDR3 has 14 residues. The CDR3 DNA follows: TGTGCCAGCAGCCCCATTAGGGGGATAAATGGCTACACCTTC. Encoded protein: CASSPIRGINGYTF.

The chain's CDR3 is CASSHEVDYGYTF. The CDR3 DNA reads as TGTGCCAGCAGCCATGAGGTTGACTATGGCTACACCTTC. V is TRBV3-1 (or the pseudogene TRBV3-2) and J is TRBJ1-2; D not certain. Trimming took 3 bases from V and 3 from J, leaving 8 bases between them. This CDR3 spans 13 amino acids. Germline V CDR1 and CDR2: LGHDT, YNNKEL (reference sequence).

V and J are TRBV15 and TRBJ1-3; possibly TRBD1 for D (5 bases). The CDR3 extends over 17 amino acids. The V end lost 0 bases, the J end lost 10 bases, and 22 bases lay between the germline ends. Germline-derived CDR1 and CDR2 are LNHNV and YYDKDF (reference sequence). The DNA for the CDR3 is TGTGCCACCAGCAGAGAGTCCCCACAGTTACCACGGGGGACCATATATTTT. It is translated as CATSRESPQLPRGTIYF.